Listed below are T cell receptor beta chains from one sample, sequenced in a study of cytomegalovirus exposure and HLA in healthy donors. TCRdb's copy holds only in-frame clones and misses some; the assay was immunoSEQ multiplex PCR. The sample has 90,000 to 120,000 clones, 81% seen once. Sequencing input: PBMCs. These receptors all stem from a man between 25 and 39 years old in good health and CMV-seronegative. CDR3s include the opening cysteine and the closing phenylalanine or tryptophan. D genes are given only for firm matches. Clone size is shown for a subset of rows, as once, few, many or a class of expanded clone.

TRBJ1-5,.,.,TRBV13,TGTGCCAGCAGCTCCGGCAATCAGCCCCAGCATTTT,CASSSGNQPQHF
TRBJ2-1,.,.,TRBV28,TGTGCCAGCAGGCAGGGGAGGGAAGACTACAATGAGCAGTTCTTC,CASRQGREDYNEQFF
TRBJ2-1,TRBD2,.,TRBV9,TGTGCCAGCAGCGTCCCCCTGACTAGCGGGAGGCCGCCCCATGAGCAGTTCTTC,CASSVPLTSGRPPHEQFF
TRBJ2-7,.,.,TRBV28,TGTGCCAGCAGTTTCCTAGGCTCCTACGAGCAGTACTTC,CASSFLGSYEQYF
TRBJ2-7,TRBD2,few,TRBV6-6,TGTGCCAGCAGTCGTCCCCGAGCGGGAGTTCAGTACGAGCAGTACTTC,CASSRPRAGVQYEQYF
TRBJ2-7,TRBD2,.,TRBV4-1,TGCGCCAGCAGCCAAGCGACTAGCGGGAGGTACTACGAGCAGTACTTC,CASSQATSGRYYEQYF
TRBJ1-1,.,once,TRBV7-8,TGTGCCAGCAGCTTGACAGGACGCCCGGCTTTCTTT,CASSLTGRPAFF
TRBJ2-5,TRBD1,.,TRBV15,TGTGCCACCAGCAGAGGGCAGGGGGCGCGGGAGACCCAGTACTTC,CATSRGQGARETQYF
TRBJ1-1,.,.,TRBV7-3,TGTGCCAGCAGCCTCATGGAGGGGACTGAAGCTTTCTTT,CASSLMEGTEAFF
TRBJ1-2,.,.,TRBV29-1,TGCAGCGTTCATGAGCTCAACTATGGCTACACCTTC,CSVHELNYGYTF
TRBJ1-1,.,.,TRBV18,TGTGCCAGCTCACCCCCACGGCAGGGTGGTGAAGCTTTCTTT,CASSPPRQGGEAFF
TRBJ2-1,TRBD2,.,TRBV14,TGTGCCAGCAGCCTACTAGCGGGGACTTACAATGAGCAGTTCTTC,CASSLLAGTYNEQFF
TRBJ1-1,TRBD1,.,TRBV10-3,TGTGCCATCAGTGATAAGGGGGCCCTGAACACTGAAGCTTTCTTT,CAISDKGALNTEAFF
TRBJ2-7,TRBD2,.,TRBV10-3,TGTGCCATCAGTGCGGGGCGGGAGGAGTACGAGCAGTACTTC,CAISAGREEYEQYF
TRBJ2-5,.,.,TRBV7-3,TGTGCCAGCAGCACCTCTGGGGGGGGGCGGGAGACCCAGTACTTC,CASSTSGGGRETQYF
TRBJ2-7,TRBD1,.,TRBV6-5,TGTGCCAGCAGTTGGGGACAGCTCTACGAGCAGTACTTC,CASSWGQLYEQYF
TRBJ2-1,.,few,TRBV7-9,TGTGCCAGCAGCTTAGGGGCGGGGGCGGGAGATGAGCAGTTCTTC,CASSLGAGAGDEQFF
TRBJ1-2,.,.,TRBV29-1,TGCAGCGCGGCAACTGACAGTTTTCCTGGCTACACCTTC,CSAATDSFPGYTF
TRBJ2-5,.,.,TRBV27,TGTGCCAGCGGGGGGTTGCAAGAGACCCAGTACTTC,CASGGLQETQYF
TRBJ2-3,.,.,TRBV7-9,TGTGCCAGCAGCTTAACCCTGGGGGGAAGCACAGATACGCAGTATTTT,CASSLTLGGSTDTQYF
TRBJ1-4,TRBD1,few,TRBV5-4,TGTGCCAGCAGTCGGGACAGGGTTGAAAAACTGTTTTTT,CASSRDRVEKLFF
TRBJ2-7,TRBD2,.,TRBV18,TGTGCCAGCTCACCAGGGACTAGCACATCCTACGAGCAGTACTTC,CASSPGTSTSYEQYF
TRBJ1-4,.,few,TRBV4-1,TGCGCCAGCAGCCAAGATTTGGAGAAACTGTTTTTT,CASSQDLEKLFF
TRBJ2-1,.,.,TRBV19,TGTGCCACCCAGGACGGAGGCTCCTACAATGAGCAGTTCTTC,CATQDGGSYNEQFF
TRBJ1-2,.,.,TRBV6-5,TGTGCCAGCAGCTCGACAGCTACTAACTATGGCTACACCTTC,CASSSTATNYGYTF
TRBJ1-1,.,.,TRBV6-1,TGTGCCAGCAGTGAGGGGGGGCGGACGAACACTGAAGCTTTCTTT,CASSEGGRTNTEAFF
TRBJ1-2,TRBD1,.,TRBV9,TGTGCCAGCGGTCCGGGACAGGGTATCCATGGCTACACCTTC,CASGPGQGIHGYTF
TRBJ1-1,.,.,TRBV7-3,TGTGCCAGCAGCTTATTCGAGGGAACTGAAGCTTTCTTT,CASSLFEGTEAFF
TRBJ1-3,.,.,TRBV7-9,TGTGCCAGCAGCCCCCCGTACTCTGGAAACACCATATATTTT,CASSPPYSGNTIYF
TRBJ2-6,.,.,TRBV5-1,TGCGCCAGCAGCTTGGCTCTCTCTGGGGCCAACGTCCTGACTTTC,CASSLALSGANVLTF
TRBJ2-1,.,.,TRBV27,TGTGCCAGCAGTTCCGAGTACAATGAGCAGTTCTTC,CASSSEYNEQFF
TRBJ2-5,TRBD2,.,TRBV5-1,TGCGCCAGCGGCGGCGGGAGGGGTCAGGAGACCCAGTACTTC,CASGGGRGQETQYF
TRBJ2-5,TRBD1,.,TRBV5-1,TGCGCCAGCAGCGGGGGACAGCTCCAAGAGACCCAGTACTTC,CASSGGQLQETQYF
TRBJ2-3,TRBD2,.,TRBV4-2,TGTGCCAGCAGCCAAGGGGAGGGTCGGGCGGGTACGCAGTATTTT,CASSQGEGRAGTQYF
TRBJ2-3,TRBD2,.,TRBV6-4,TGTGCCAGCAGTGCAACTAGCGGGGGGGCCACAGATACGCAGTATTTT,CASSATSGGATDTQYF
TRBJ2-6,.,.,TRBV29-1,TGCAGCGTTGAAGGCGGAGACTCTGGGGCCAACGTCCTGACTTTC,CSVEGGDSGANVLTF
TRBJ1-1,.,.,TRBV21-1,TGTGCCAGCAGCAAAGGAAGTAGTTTGAACACTGAAGCTTTCTTT,CASSKGSSLNTEAFF
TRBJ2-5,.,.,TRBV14,TGTGCCAGCAGCCTCCTCGGGGGGCGGGGAGAGACCCAGTACTTC,CASSLLGGRGETQYF
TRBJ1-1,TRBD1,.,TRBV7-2,TGTGCCAGCAGCTTAGAACGACAGGGGGTCGCTTTCTTT,CASSLERQGVAFF
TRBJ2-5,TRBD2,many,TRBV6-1,TGTGCCAGCAGTGAGGTCGGGGGTAGCGGGGAAGAGACCCAGTACTTC,CASSEVGGSGEETQYF
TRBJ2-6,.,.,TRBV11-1,TGTGCCAGCAGCCCCTCGCGTTTTTCTGGGGCCAACGTCCTGACTTTC,CASSPSRFSGANVLTF
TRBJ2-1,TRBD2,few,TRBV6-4,TGTGCCAGTGCTAGCGGGTCTAACAATGAGCAGTTCTTC,CASASGSNNEQFF
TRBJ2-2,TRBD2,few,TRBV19,TGTGCCAGTAGTATAGATGGCGGGAGACGTACCGGGGAGCTGTTTTTT,CASSIDGGRRTGELFF
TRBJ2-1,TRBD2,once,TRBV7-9,TGTGCCAGCAGCTCCGAGGGACTAGCGGGGGGGCCCAATGAGCAGTTCTTC,CASSSEGLAGGPNEQFF
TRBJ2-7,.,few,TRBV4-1,TGCGCCAGCAGCTACCAGGGGCCCTCCTACGAGCAGTACTTC,CASSYQGPSYEQYF
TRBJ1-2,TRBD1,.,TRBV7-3,TGTGCCAGCAGCCAACAGGGGAACTATGGCTACACCTTC,CASSQQGNYGYTF